This T cell receptor beta chain was sequenced for a study of blood T cell repertoires in COVID-19. Study at large: Donors in the United States, Italy and Spain gave samples during acute or convalescent COVID-19. T cells, B-cell-depleted T cells, or PBMCs provided the cDNA or gDNA that served as material.

Trimming removed 6 bases from V and 0 bases from J; junction bases left unmatched: 5. Germline CDR1 reads LGHDT; CDR2 reads YNNKEL (reference sequence). The CDR3 runs 16 residues. Original data processing: Reference gene primer amplification yielded estimated nucleated cell counts. The protocol was immunoSEQ multiplex PCR, while the TCRdb copy is restricted to in-frame clones and leaves out a portion. V and J calls and clone size follow that table, whereas D and trimming were derived from the DNA. This sample has some 350,000 clones; around 86% occur once, and the top ten carry around 2.9%. The TCR sequence derives from a human donor in a cohort sampled during active COVID-19. Sample: peripheral blood. The chain employs TRBV3-1 (or the pseudogene TRBV3-2) and TRBJ2-1; 10 nucleotides agree with TRBD2. CDR3 region: CASSRTSGLSYNEQFF. In nucleotides, the CDR3 is TGTGCCAGCAGTCGGACTAGCGGCCTCTCCTACAATGAGCAGTTCTTC.